One T cell receptor (beta chain) is described in this entry. Its antigen is unidentified. The PCR contained 60 Vbeta and 13 Jbeta primers. The protocol was immunoSEQ multiplex PCR, while the TCRdb copy is restricted to in-frame clones and leaves out a portion. The data show 140,000 to 150,000 clones, over 65% seen once. The record originates from a study of cytomegalovirus exposure and HLA in healthy donors. Study overall: Among around 200 million T cells, an earlier analysis found roughly 100 million unique TCR beta sequences. Study-level results: For most TCR sequences rarity was the rule, although some public TCRs occurred in many donors. In a later analysis, donors in an Asian-associated ancestry cluster reportedly had fewer N-insertions in productive TCRs than the cohort mean.

Germline values: CDR1 MNHNS, CDR2 SASEGT. The CDR3 spans 17 residues. J was trimmed by 4 bases and V by 4 bases; bases with no gene match: 10. The source of this sequence is a female donor in good health and CMV-seronegative. The rearrangement uses TRBV6-1 and TRBJ1-6; TRBD1 agrees at 7 bases. The sequenced sample consisted of PBMCs. The CDR3 reads CASSVRTGYGYNSPLHF. The CDR3 bases are TGTGCCAGCAGTGTCCGGACAGGATATGGGTATAATTCACCCCTCCACTTT.